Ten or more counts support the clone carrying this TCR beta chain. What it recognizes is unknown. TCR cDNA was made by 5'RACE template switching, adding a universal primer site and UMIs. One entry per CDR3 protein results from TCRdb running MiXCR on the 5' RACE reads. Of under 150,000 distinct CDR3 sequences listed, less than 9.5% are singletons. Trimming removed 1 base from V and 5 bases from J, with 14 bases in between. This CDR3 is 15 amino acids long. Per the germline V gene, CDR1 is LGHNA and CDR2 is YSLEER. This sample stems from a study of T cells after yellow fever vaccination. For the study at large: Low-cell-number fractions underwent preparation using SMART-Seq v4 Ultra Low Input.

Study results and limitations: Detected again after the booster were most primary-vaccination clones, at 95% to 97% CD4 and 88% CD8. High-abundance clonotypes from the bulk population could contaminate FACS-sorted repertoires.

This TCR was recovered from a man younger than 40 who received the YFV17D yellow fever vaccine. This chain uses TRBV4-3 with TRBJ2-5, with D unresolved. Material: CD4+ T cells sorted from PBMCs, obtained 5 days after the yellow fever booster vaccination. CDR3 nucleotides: TGCGCCAGCAGCCAAGGAGGCCTGGGTTTTGAGACCCAGTACTTC. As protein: CASSQGGLGFETQYF.